The present T cell receptor (beta chain) was sequenced within a study of STAT3 mutations in large granular lymphocyte leukemia. Study overall: Roughly half of the longitudinally sequenced T-LGLL patients carried detectable canonical activating STAT3 mutations. Study-level results: In some patients, a small highly pathogenic clone possibly went undetected. In about 35% of the 18 patients, new TCR clonotypes emerged after therapy. Every T-cell large granular lymphocyte leukemia patient had at least one immunodominant TCR beta clonotype. Treatment regimens differed across patients between samplings.

Sequencing used immunoSEQ multiplex PCR; TCRdb keeps in-frame clones, though not all of them. The table lists 2,500 to 3,500 clones, approximately 43% of them singletons. This clone was detected a few times. No antigen is known for it. The germline gives CDR1 MNHEY, CDR2 SMNVEV (reference sequence). V trimming: 6 bases; J trimming: 4 bases; junction bases outside the gene matches: 6. This CDR3 region has 14 residues. Sequencing was done on a sample of peripheral blood mononuclear cells. The receptor was isolated from a man between 50 and 59 years old with T-cell large granular lymphocyte leukemia. Some clones in this sample may be carry-over from other donors' samples. The chain is built from TRBV27 and TRBJ2-7; 10 bases are a match to TRBD2. The CDR3 sequence: CASSIAGGIYEQYF. The CDR3 bases are TGTGCCAGCAGCATAGCGGGGGGCATTTACGAGCAGTACTTC.